This passage covers 32 T cell receptor beta chains from one sample sequenced in a study of identical twins. MiXCR, run by TCRdb on the 5' RACE reads, gives a single entry per CDR3 protein. The sample holds approximately 300,000 distinct CDR3 sequences, roughly 8.6% seen once. The same specimen was also included in a second study, on yellow fever vaccine responses in identical twins.

The specimen was CD8+ T cells sorted from blood. The receptors stem from a woman between 18 and 30 years old in good health.

The V gene is TRBV20-1, the J gene TRBJ1-5, with D maybe TRBD1 (6 bases). Germline assignment: CDR1 DFQATT and CDR2 SNEGSKA (reference sequence). CDR3 length: 14 amino acids. V lost 0 bases and J lost 7, with 13 bases in between. The DNA for the CDR3 is TGCAGTGCTAGAGATGGGGGGGGCTGGCAGCCCCAGCATTTT. Its protein is CSARDGGGWQPQHF.

This clonotype was counted between two and nine times. This chain uses TRBV23-1 with TRBJ2-7, with 8 bases that match TRBD1. TRBV23-1 is sorted into the ORF group, with uncertain function. The CDR3 has 14 amino acids. Trimming at V came to 11 bases and at J to 3 bases, leaving 12 bases not matched to a gene. The CDR3 DNA sequence: TGCGCCTCACCTTCAGGCAGGGGGCACTACGAGCAGTACTTC. Translating it yields CASPSGRGHYEQYF.

In its sample, this clonotype was seen a few times. The J gene is TRBJ2-1, the V gene TRBV19; D ambiguous. The V end was cut by 3 bases, the J end by 8 bases, with 5 bases between. Germline lookup yields CDR1 LNHDA and CDR2 SQIVND (reference sequence). The CDR3 has 11 residues. This CDR3 reads CASSIVDEQFF. The CDR3 DNA follows: TGTGCCAGTAGTATCGTGGATGAGCAGTTCTTC. Complete variable domain (other parts from reference TRBV19 and TRBJ2-1): DGGITQSPKYLFRKEGQNVTLSCEQNLNHDAMYWYRQDPGQGLRLIYYSQIVNDFQKGDIAEGYSVSREKKESFPLTVTSAQKNPTAFYLCASSIVDEQFFGPGTRLTVL.

This clonotype has more than one count but fewer than ten. The chain carries TRBV30 and TRBJ2-1; 12 bases line up with TRBD2. Trimming removed 2 bases from V and 8 bases from J; junction bases left unmatched: 4. Per germline, CDR1 GTSNPN and CDR2 SVGIG (reference sequence). The CDR3 loop spans 14 amino acids. The CDR3 here is CAWSRLAGGDEQFF. CDR3 nucleotides: TGTGCCTGGAGTAGGCTAGCGGGAGGGGATGAGCAGTTCTTC. The full variable domain, in which reference TRBV30 and TRBJ2-1 provide the parts outside the CDR3, is SQTIHQWPATLVQPVGSPLSLECTVEGTSNPNLYWYRQAAGRGLQLLFYSVGIGQISSEVPQNLSASRPQDRQFILSSKKLLLSDSGFYLCAWSRLAGGDEQFFGPGTRLTVL.

This clonotype was observed a few times. The V gene is TRBV9, the J gene TRBJ2-1, with D perhaps matching TRBD1 (6 bases). Germline lookup yields CDR1 SGDLS and CDR2 YYNGEE. The V end was cut by 4 bases, the J end by 4 bases, with 9 bases between. The CDR3 sequence is 13 residues long. This CDR3 reads CASSTGQYNEQFF. The CDR3 DNA is TGTGCCAGCAGCACAGGACAGTACAATGAGCAGTTCTTC.

V is TRBV20-1 and J is TRBJ2-1; no clear D gene. With 3 bases removed from V and 0 bases from J, the gap between germline ends came to 6 bases. Looked up from germline, CDR1 is DFQATT and CDR2 is SNEGSKA (reference sequence). This CDR3 is 13 amino acids long. CDR3 residues: CSASRVSYNEQFF. In nucleotides, the CDR3 is TGCAGTGCTAGTAGAGTCTCCTACAATGAGCAGTTCTTC.

The chain recombines TRBV12-2 with TRBJ2-3. TRBV12-2 is a listed pseudogene. The CDR3 runs 15 residues. The CDR3 loop is CASRLGATSTDTQYF. The CDR3 coding sequence is TGTGCAAGTCGCCTAGGAGCGACCAGCACAGATACGCAGTATTTT.

This clonotype was counted ten times or more. V usage is TRBV4-3 and J usage is TRBJ1-1, with no clear D. Germline-derived CDR1 and CDR2 are LGHNA and YSLEER. The CDR3 consists of 17 residues. The V gene lost 0 bases and the J gene lost 7 bases, with 21 bases spanning the gap. CDR3 DNA sequence: TGCGCCAGCAGCCAAGATCTTAGTGAACTGAGTGTGATTGAAGCTTTCTTT. As protein: CASSQDLSELSVIEAFF.

Only a few counts were recorded for this clonotype. The rearrangement links TRBV29-1 to TRBJ1-1; D is uncertain. Germline assignment: CDR1 SQVTM and CDR2 ANQGSEA. The CDR3 consists of 11 residues. The germline V and J ends were trimmed by 7 bases and 3 bases, with 9 bases remaining between them. The CDR3 nucleotides read TGCAGCGGAGACGGGGACACTGAAGCTTTCTTT. Translation: CSGDGDTEAFF.

The chain recombines TRBV29-1 with TRBJ2-7; D gene ambiguous. V lost 7 bases and J 3 bases, leaving 16 bases between the germline ends. CDR1 SQVTM and CDR2 ANQGSEA come from the germline V gene. CDR3 length equals 13 residues. The CDR3 reads CSARIGANYEQYF. For the CDR3, the DNA is TGCAGCGCGCGTATTGGAGCCAACTACGAGCAGTACTTC.

This clonotype was detected many times. V is TRBV7-3 and J is TRBJ2-3; a possible D gene is TRBD1 (5 bases). This CDR3 has 14 amino acids. Germline CDR1 is SGHTA and CDR2 is FQGTGA. V lost 6 bases and J 4 bases, leaving 14 bases between the germline ends. The CDR3 nucleotides are TGTGCCAGCAGATGGGGCGGTGGTGCAGATACGCAGTATTTT. Protein sequence: CASRWGGGADTQYF.

This clonotype was seen more than once but under ten times. This chain connects TRBV6-4 to TRBJ2-3; TRBD2 matches 7 bases. Looked up from germline, CDR1 is MRHNA and CDR2 is SNTAGT. The CDR3 loop spans 16 amino acids. J gave up 2 bases and V 0 bases, and 5 bases lay outside the gene matches. CDR3 sequence: CASSDSTGGHTDTQYF. The CDR3 bases are TGTGCCAGCAGTGACTCAACGGGAGGTCACACAGATACGCAGTATTTT.

This clonotype was detected a few times. The rearrangement uses TRBV28 and TRBJ1-5, with D maybe TRBD1 (6 bases). Germline V gene data show CDR1 as MDHEN and CDR2 as SYDVKM. The CDR3 extends over 14 amino acids. Trimming shortened V by 6 bases and J by 6 bases, and 15 bases separated the two germline ends. The CDR3 spells CASRLTGSGQPQHF. CDR3 DNA: TGTGCCAGCAGACTAACAGGGTCCGGTCAGCCCCAGCATTTT.

There are many counts of this clonotype. The CDR3 region has the DNA TGTGCCAGCAGCCCCCAACAGGGGGCCTACAATGAGCAGTTCTTC. Translated: CASSPQQGAYNEQFF. The chain is built from TRBV27 and TRBJ2-1; 8 bases are a match to TRBD1. With 6 bases clipped from V and 2 bases from J, the junction kept 6 bases outside the gene matches. The CDR3 is made up of 15 amino acids. Per germline, CDR1 MNHEY and CDR2 SMNVEV (reference sequence).

This clonotype was counted at least ten times. The chain joins TRBV5-1 to TRBJ2-7; 11 bases agree with TRBD2. CDR3 length: 15 residues. Germline V CDR1 and CDR2: SGHRS, YFSETQ. Germline trimming cut 2 bases from V and 2 bases from J; bases unmatched to any gene: 3. The CDR3 bases are TGCGCCAGCAGCTTAACTAGCGGGGGCCCCTACGAGCAGTACTTC. It is translated as CASSLTSGGPYEQYF.

This clonotype was picked up a small number of times. The gene calls are TRBV7-8 and TRBJ2-1; D possibly corresponds to TRBD1 (5 bases). Per the germline V gene, CDR1 is SGHVS and CDR2 is FQNEAQ. The CDR3 loop spans 17 amino acids. The V and J ends lost 1 base and 3 bases respectively, with 16 bases between them. CDR3 loop: CASSLGAGARFYNEQFF. Written as DNA, the CDR3 is TGTGCCAGCAGCTTAGGCGCTGGGGCTAGGTTCTACAATGAGCAGTTCTTC.

This clonotype was seen a few times. V and J are TRBV4-3 and TRBJ2-5; D possibly uses TRBD1 or TRBD2 (5 bases each). V was shortened by 0 bases and J by 7 bases, with 15 bases between the two germline ends. CDR1 and CDR2 (germline): LGHNA, YSLEER. The CDR3 is 15 amino acids. The CDR3 spells CASSQETGPPVTQYF. Here the CDR3 DNA reads TGCGCCAGCAGCCAAGAAACGGGACCTCCAGTGACCCAGTACTTC.

As to this clonotype: Given a much more abundant clone one base away, this may be a read error. J is TRBJ2-5 and V is TRBV6-5, with D perhaps TRBD2 (7 bases). This CDR3 is built from 16 residues. Trimming shortened V by 2 bases and J by 1 base, and 14 bases separated the two germline ends. The germline V gene encodes CDR1 MNHEY and CDR2 SVGAGI. CDR3 in amino acids: CASSYLWGGPQETQYF. The CDR3 DNA sequence: TGTGCCAGCAGTTACCTCTGGGGGGGCCCCCAAGAGACCCAGTACTTC.

The chain joins TRBV19 to TRBJ2-2, with 7 positions matching TRBD2. This CDR3 is 14 amino acids long. V was clipped by 5 bases and J by 5 bases; unmatched bases: 5. Germline values: CDR1 LNHDA, CDR2 SQIVND (reference sequence). CDR3 coding DNA: TGTGCCAGTAGTTTCGAAGCGGGAACCGGGGAGCTGTTTTTT. Amino acids: CASSFEAGTGELFF.

This clonotype was recorded a few times. This chain uses TRBV20-1 with TRBJ2-5, with 9 nucleotides matching TRBD2. This CDR3 has 18 residues. The germline CDR1 and CDR2 sequences are DFQATT and SNEGSKA (reference sequence). The V segment lost 1 base and the J segment 1 base; nucleotides outside the gene matches: 13. The CDR3 protein is CSARGDRRREGPQETQYF. The CDR3 DNA is TGCAGTGCTAGAGGTGATCGGAGGCGGGAGGGCCCCCAAGAGACCCAGTACTTC.

In this sample, this clonotype turned up many times. CDR3 protein: CASSQDRGGSNEQFF. The DNA of the CDR3 is TGCGCCAGCAGCCAAGATCGAGGGGGATCCAATGAGCAGTTCTTC. This chain uses TRBV4-3 with TRBJ2-1, with D possibly being TRBD1 (6 bases). Germline CDR1 reads LGHNA; CDR2 reads YSLEER. This CDR3 contains 15 residues. Deletions cut 0 bases from V and 6 bases from J, with 12 bases between.

This clonotype has more than one count but fewer than ten. V gene TRBV7-9 combines with J gene TRBJ2-2; D may be TRBD1 or TRBD2 (5 bases each). Trimming removed 2 bases at V and 5 bases at J, with 12 bases between. From germline, CDR1 is SEHNR and CDR2 FQNEAQ (reference sequence). The CDR3 contains 15 residues. The CDR3 DNA sequence: TGTGCCAGCAGCTTATACCAGGGAGAGACCGGGGAGCTGTTTTTT. Protein sequence: CASSLYQGETGELFF.

This clonotype was counted between two and nine times. V gene TRBV7-9 combines with J gene TRBJ2-7, with D possibly matching TRBD2 (6 bases). The V gene lost 1 base and the J gene lost 5 bases, with 12 bases spanning the gap. CDR1 and CDR2 (germline): SEHNR, FQNEAQ (reference sequence). This CDR3 is 14 amino acids long. CDR3: CASSLVGSGDEQYF. In nucleotides, the CDR3 is TGTGCCAGCAGCTTAGTCGGGAGTGGGGACGAGCAGTACTTC.

The chain employs TRBV20-1 and TRBJ2-1; 8 nucleotides align to TRBD2. The ends lost 3 bases at V and 2 bases at J; junction bases unmatched: 6. The germline gives CDR1 DFQATT, CDR2 SNEGSKA (reference sequence). The CDR3 consists of 15 residues. CDR3 bases: TGCAGTGCTAGTTATAACGGGGGGGCCTACAATGAGCAGTTCTTC. Translation: CSASYNGGAYNEQFF.

This clonotype was seen only a few times. This chain uses TRBV3-1 with TRBJ2-2, with 7 bases aligning to TRBD2. Germline V gene lookup returns CDR1 LGHDT and CDR2 YNNKEL (reference sequence). This CDR3 is 17 amino acids long. V lost 0 bases to trimming and J lost 3 bases; unmatched junction nucleotides: 7. The CDR3 nucleotides read TGTGCCAGCAGCCAAGACCGCGCGGGAGCGTACACCGGGGAGCTGTTTTTT. Translated: CASSQDRAGAYTGELFF.

This clonotype occurred many times. The chain recombines TRBV10-3 with TRBJ2-1; 7 nucleotides agree with TRBD1. CDR3 length: 14 amino acids. V was clipped by 5 bases and J by 4 bases; unmatched bases: 5. Germline CDR1 ENHRY, CDR2 SYGVKD. The CDR3 DNA is TGTGCCATCAGTACAGGGGTCTTGTACAATGAGCAGTTCTTC. Amino acid sequence: CAISTGVLYNEQFF.

The chain is built from TRBV20-1 and TRBJ2-7; 10 nucleotides match TRBD1. This CDR3 region has 15 residues. The trim removed 3 bases at V and 5 bases at J, leaving 10 bases unmatched. The germline V gene encodes CDR1 DFQATT and CDR2 SNEGSKA (reference sequence). The CDR3, as DNA: TGCAGTGCTAGGGGACCGGGACAGGGGTCCCACGAGCAGTACTTC. It encodes CSARGPGQGSHEQYF.

A few counts support this clonotype. The J gene is TRBJ2-1, the V gene TRBV4-2; no reliable D call. Germline CDR1 LGHNA, CDR2 YNFKEQ. CDR3 length: 15 residues. The germline V and J ends were trimmed by 1 base and 2 bases, with 9 bases remaining between them. The CDR3 DNA reads as TGTGCCAGCAGCCAAGTTGAAGTCGCCTACAATGAGCAGTTCTTC. Amino acids: CASSQVEVAYNEQFF.

In this sample, this clonotype turned up many times. The V and J genes are TRBV9 and TRBJ2-7, with TRBD1 identical over 7 bases. With V trimmed by 2 bases and J by 3 bases, 8 bases remained unmatched. Germline values: CDR1 SGDLS, CDR2 YYNGEE. This CDR3 spans 15 amino acids. In DNA, the CDR3 is TGTGCCAGCAGCGTTCGGACAGGTTTCGACTACGAGCAGTACTTC. Protein product: CASSVRTGFDYEQYF.

This clonotype was recorded many times. This chain connects TRBV15 to TRBJ2-1; no firm D call. The germline V and J ends were trimmed by 4 bases and 8 bases, with 9 bases remaining between them. Germline V gene lookup returns CDR1 LNHNV and CDR2 YYDKDF (reference sequence). The CDR3 covers 12 residues. The CDR3 region is CATSTIVDEQFF. For the CDR3, the DNA is TGTGCCACCAGCACTATTGTCGATGAGCAGTTCTTC.

This clonotype has at least ten counts. This sequence joins TRBV15 and TRBJ2-1; D call uncertain. CDR3 size: 18 residues. Germline lookup yields CDR1 LNHNV and CDR2 YYDKDF (reference sequence). Trimming stripped 3 bases from V and 0 bases from J, with 18 bases between. The CDR3, as DNA: TGTGCCACCAGCAGTTGGGATGAAACTGGAAGCTCCTACAATGAGCAGTTCTTC. Amino acid sequence: CATSSWDETGSSYNEQFF.

This rearrangement joins TRBV27 to TRBJ2-2, with 10 bases matching TRBD1. The V gene end was trimmed by 6 bases and the J gene end by 5 bases; junction bases not matched to a gene: 3. The CDR3 runs 14 residues. Germline lookup yields CDR1 MNHEY and CDR2 SMNVEV (reference sequence). For the CDR3, the DNA is TGTGCCAGCAGCGACAGGGGGCTGACCGGGGAGCTGTTTTTT. Its protein product is CASSDRGLTGELFF.